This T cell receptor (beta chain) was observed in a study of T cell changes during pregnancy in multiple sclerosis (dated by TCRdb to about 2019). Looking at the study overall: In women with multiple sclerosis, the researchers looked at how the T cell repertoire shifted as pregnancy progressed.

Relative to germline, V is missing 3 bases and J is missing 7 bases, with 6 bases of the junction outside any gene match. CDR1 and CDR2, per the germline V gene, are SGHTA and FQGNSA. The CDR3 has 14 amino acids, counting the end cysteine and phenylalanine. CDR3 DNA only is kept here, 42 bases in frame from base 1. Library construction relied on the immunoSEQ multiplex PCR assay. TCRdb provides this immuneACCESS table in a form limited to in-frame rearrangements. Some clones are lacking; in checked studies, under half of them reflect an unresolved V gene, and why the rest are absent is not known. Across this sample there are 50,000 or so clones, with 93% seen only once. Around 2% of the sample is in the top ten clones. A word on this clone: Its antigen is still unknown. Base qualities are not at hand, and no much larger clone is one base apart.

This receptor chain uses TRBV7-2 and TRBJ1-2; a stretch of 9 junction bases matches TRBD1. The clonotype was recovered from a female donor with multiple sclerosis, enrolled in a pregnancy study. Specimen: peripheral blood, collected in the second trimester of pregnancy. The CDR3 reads CASSFDRGDGGYTF. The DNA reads TGTGCCAGCAGCTTTGACAGGGGGGACGGTGGCTACACCTTC. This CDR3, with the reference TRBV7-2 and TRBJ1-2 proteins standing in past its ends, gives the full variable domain GAGVSQSPSNKVTEKGKDVELRCDPISGHTALYWYRQSLGQGLEFLIYFQGNSAPDKSGLPSDRFSAERTGGSVSTLTIQRTQQEDSAVYLCASSFDRGDGGYTFGSGTRLTVV.